These 23 T cell receptor beta chains originate from one sample sequenced in a study of blood T cell repertoires in COVID-19. Repertoires were generated with immunoSEQ multiplex PCR, while TCRdb's copy carries only in-frame clones and drops some. The table records approximately 230,000 clones, just under 85% of them present only once. The sample taken for sequencing was peripheral blood. The receptors stem from a man older than 75 with acute or convalescent COVID-19.

V and J are TRBV27 and TRBJ1-6, with TRBD1 identical over 7 bases. The CDR3 totals 18 residues. J lost 9 bases, V lost 5 bases, and 19 bases had no gene match. In germline, CDR1 is MNHEY, CDR2 SMNVEV (reference sequence). CDR3 coding DNA: TGTGCCAGCAGTCGGGACAGACTCAACTCGAACAAGCTTTCACCCCTCCACTTT. Protein: CASSRDRLNSNKLSPLHF.

This sequence joins TRBV4-1 and TRBJ2-1, with TRBD2 identical over 12 bases. The germline V gene has CDR1 MGHRA and CDR2 YSYEKL. This CDR3 has 19 amino acids. V was pared by 0 bases and J by 4 bases, with 10 bases of the junction left unmatched. The CDR3 bases are TGCGCCAGCAGCCAAGATCCGGTCCGGACTAGCGGGAAATACAATGAGCAGTTCTTC. Amino acid sequence: CASSQDPVRTSGKYNEQFF.

The sample holds one count of this clone. V is TRBV6-5 and J is TRBJ1-2; TRBD1 matches 7 bases. CDR3 length equals 13 residues. V lost 4 bases and J lost 7; bases outside the gene matches: 6. Per the germline V gene, CDR1 is MNHEY and CDR2 is SVGAGI. The CDR3 bases are TGTGCCAGCAGTTCGTACAGGGGACGTGGCTACACCTTC. It is translated as CASSSYRGRGYTF.

This chain uses TRBV5-1 with TRBJ2-7, with D possibly being TRBD1 (6 bases). CDR1 is SGHRS and CDR2 is YFSETQ in the germline V gene. CDR3 length equals 14 residues. V dropped 2 bases and J dropped 7 bases, with 16 bases sitting between them. The CDR3 is CASSFRGPSREQYF. CDR3 DNA sequence: TGCGCCAGCAGCTTCAGGGGACCTTCTCGGGAGCAGTACTTC.

This clone has a single count. The rearrangement uses TRBV15 and TRBJ1-4; no firm D call. V was clipped by 5 bases and J by 0 bases, with 10 bases between them. The germline V gene encodes CDR1 LNHNV and CDR2 YYDKDF (reference sequence). The CDR3 has 15 residues. CDR3 nucleotides: TGTGCCACCAGCGCATACAGAACAACTAATGAAAAACTGTTTTTT. It specifies CATSAYRTTNEKLFF.

CDR3 sequence reads: CASSVLAGGPNEQFF. The CDR3 bases are TGTGCCAGCAGCGTATTAGCGGGGGGGCCAAATGAGCAGTTCTTC. The chain is built from TRBV9 and TRBJ2-1, with TRBD2 identical over 11 bases. The CDR3 sequence is 15 residues long. The J segment lost 7 bases and the V segment lost 1 base, leaving 4 bases of the junction unmatched. Germline lookup yields CDR1 SGDLS and CDR2 YYNGEE.

The CDR3 DNA follows: TGTGCCAGCAGTTTCTTTCCGGGCAGGGGGCGAGTCACAGATACGCAGTATTTT. The encoded protein is CASSFFPGRGRVTDTQYF. This chain connects TRBV28 to TRBJ2-3, with 8 bases aligning to TRBD1. This CDR3 contains 18 residues. After removal of 3 bases from V and 2 bases from J, the junction contained 13 bases not matched to a gene. Germline CDR1 is MDHEN and CDR2 is SYDVKM.

The chain joins TRBV19 to TRBJ1-6; possibly TRBD1 for D (5 bases). The germline V gene has CDR1 LNHDA and CDR2 SQIVND (reference sequence). This CDR3 spans 15 amino acids. Trimming stripped 0 bases from V and 11 bases from J, with 14 bases between. The CDR3 DNA follows: TGTGCCAGTAGTATAGAGGGGCACTTCAAAGCACCCCTCCACTTT. It is translated as CASSIEGHFKAPLHF.

The rearrangement links TRBV2 to TRBJ2-2; 8 bases align to TRBD2. Per the germline V gene, CDR1 is SNHLY and CDR2 is FYNNEI. There are 17 residues in the CDR3. The ends lost 3 bases at V and 0 bases at J; junction bases unmatched: 6. CDR3: CASSDWAGGSNTGELFF. As DNA, the CDR3 is TGTGCCAGCAGTGACTGGGCGGGGGGTTCGAACACCGGGGAGCTGTTTTTT.

This sequence joins TRBV29-1 and TRBJ1-1; D uncertain. The V gene lost 5 bases and the J gene lost 4 bases, with 26 bases spanning the gap. The CDR3 contains 17 residues. Germline V gene lookup returns CDR1 SQVTM and CDR2 ANQGSEA. The CDR3 protein is CSVSEEGSYGSGTEAFF. The CDR3 DNA sequence: TGCAGCGTTTCTGAGGAGGGTAGCTACGGCTCGGGCACTGAAGCTTTCTTT.

The chain links TRBV5-1 to TRBJ2-3; possibly TRBD2 for D (6 bases). The germline V gene encodes CDR1 SGHRS and CDR2 YFSETQ. The CDR3 sequence is 15 residues long. V was trimmed by 4 bases and J by 4 bases, leaving 16 bases between them. CDR3 amino acids: CASSLGGMNADTQYF. The CDR3 DNA reads as TGCGCCAGCAGCCTAGGAGGGATGAACGCAGATACGCAGTATTTT.

The chain uses TRBV18 and TRBJ2-7; D perhaps matches TRBD1 (6 bases). CDR1 and CDR2 (germline): KGHSH, LQKENI. V gave up 4 bases and J gave up 7 bases, with 14 bases separating them. The CDR3 is 13 residues long. The CDR3 DNA reads as TGTGCCAGCTCACTCCAAGGGGGTGGTGAGCAGTACTTC. Amino acid sequence: CASSLQGGGEQYF.

CDR3 region: CASRSGIMNTEAFF. The CDR3 nucleotides read TGTGCCAGCAGGTCAGGGATTATGAACACTGAAGCTTTCTTT. The genes are TRBV6-6 and TRBJ1-1, with D maybe TRBD1 (5 bases). Trimming took 6 bases from V and 0 from J, leaving 11 bases between them. The CDR3 runs 14 residues. In germline, CDR1 is MNHNY, CDR2 SVGAGI (reference sequence).

V and J are TRBV11-3 and TRBJ1-1; perhaps TRBD1 as D (5 bases). Germline values: CDR1 SGHNT, CDR2 YENEEA. The CDR3 consists of 14 residues. V was shortened by 3 bases and J by 1 base, with 9 bases between the two germline ends. The CDR3 loop is CASSLGPGNTEAFF. The CDR3 DNA follows: TGTGCCAGCAGCTTGGGGCCCGGGAACACTGAAGCTTTCTTT.

This clone was observed a single time. The chain joins TRBV5-8 to TRBJ1-6, with D unclear. The V and J ends lost 3 bases and 6 bases respectively, with 10 bases between them. Germline CDR1 is SGHTS and CDR2 is YDEGEE. The CDR3 is 14 residues long. The CDR3 spells CASSSDGRNSPLHF. CDR3 nucleotides: TGTGCCAGCAGCTCCGATGGGCGTAATTCACCCCTCCACTTT. The full variable domain, completed using reference TRBV5-8 and TRBJ1-6, is EAGVTQSPTHLIKTRGQQATLRCSPISGHTSVYWYQQALGLGLQFLLWYDEGEERNRGNFPPRFSGRQFPNYSSELNVNALELEDSALYLCASSSDGRNSPLHFGNGTRLTVT.

The gene calls are TRBV30 and TRBJ2-7; 8 nucleotides agree with TRBD1. After removal of 2 bases from V and 4 bases from J, the junction contained 10 bases not matched to a gene. There are 15 residues in the CDR3. The germline CDR1 and CDR2 sequences are GTSNPN and SVGIG (reference sequence). CDR3 coding DNA: TGTGCCTGGAGTAAAGGGGGACAGGCCGGTTACGAGCAGTACTTC. Translated, it gives CAWSKGGQAGYEQYF.

The chain couples TRBV24-1 to TRBJ2-1, with 10 bases lining up with TRBD2. V was clipped by 3 bases and J by 6 bases; unmatched bases: 7. The germline V gene encodes CDR1 KGHDR and CDR2 SFDVKD. The CDR3 is 16 residues long. In nucleotides, the CDR3 is TGTGCCACCAGTGATCTTAGCGGGAGGCGGAGCAATGAGCAGTTCTTC. Encoded protein: CATSDLSGRRSNEQFF.

The V call is TRBV18, the J call TRBJ2-3, with TRBD1 identical over 9 bases. Trimming at V came to 3 bases and at J to 3 bases, leaving 16 bases not matched to a gene. Germline assignment: CDR1 KGHSH and CDR2 LQKENI. There are 19 residues in the CDR3. This chain's CDR3 is CASSPLRVGQGVRTDTQYF. The CDR3 bases are TGTGCCAGCTCACCTCTTCGCGTGGGACAGGGCGTTAGGACAGATACGCAGTATTTT.

The CDR3 bases are TGCGCCAGCAGCCCTGAGGGGGACAGGGGCAGGAATGAAAAACTGTTTTTT. Translated: CASSPEGDRGRNEKLFF. J is TRBJ1-4 and V is TRBV5-1, with 10 nucleotides matching TRBD1. The CDR3 runs to 17 residues. J lost 5 bases, V lost 4 bases, and 11 bases had no gene match. The germline CDR1 and CDR2 sequences are SGHRS and YFSETQ.

This rearrangement joins TRBV9 to TRBJ2-7; TRBD1 matches at 8 bases. CDR3 length: 15 amino acids. Looked up from germline, CDR1 is SGDLS and CDR2 is YYNGEE. V shed 1 base and J 3 bases; nucleotides not matched to a gene: 6. This CDR3 reads CASSVQPGQGYEQYF. The CDR3 nucleotides are TGTGCCAGCAGCGTACAGCCCGGACAGGGCTACGAGCAGTACTTC.

The rearrangement uses TRBV7-2 and TRBJ1-1; D is undetermined. The CDR3 is 16 amino acids. Germline V gene lookup returns CDR1 SGHTA and CDR2 FQGNSA. Trimming took off 1 base at V and 4 bases at J, with 16 bases between the two ends. The chain's CDR3 is CASSLVELSTSTEAFF. The CDR3 DNA sequence: TGTGCCAGCAGCTTAGTCGAACTATCCACGAGCACTGAAGCTTTCTTT.

This clone was observed a few times. The V gene is TRBV6-5, the J gene TRBJ1-5; D ambiguous. The CDR3 consists of 15 residues. CDR1 and CDR2 (germline): MNHEY, SVGAGI. Trimming took off 0 bases at V and 8 bases at J, with 14 bases between the two ends. CDR3 in amino acids: CASSYSGGKREPQHF. CDR3 sequence (DNA): TGTGCCAGCAGTTACTCGGGCGGGAAGAGAGAGCCCCAGCATTTT.

This chain uses TRBV7-9 with TRBJ1-3, with a weak D call TRBD1 (5 bases). The CDR3 sequence is 15 residues long. The V gene lost 1 base and the J gene lost 2 bases, with 9 bases spanning the gap. Germline CDR1 reads SEHNR; CDR2 reads FQNEAQ (reference sequence). The CDR3 is CASSLVGRAGNTIYF. DNA for the CDR3: TGTGCCAGCAGCTTAGTCGGCAGGGCTGGAAACACCATATATTTT.